This T cell receptor beta chain is drawn from a study of cytomegalovirus exposure and HLA in healthy donors. PCR used 60 Vbeta primers and 13 Jbeta primers. Assay: immunoSEQ multiplex PCR; the TCRdb copy retains only in-frame clones and omits some. In the table there are more than 85,000 clones, roughly three quarters of which are singletons. The CDR3 spans 11 residues. The V gene's germline CDR1 is DFQATT and CDR2 SNEGSKA (reference sequence). Trimming took off 3 bases at V and 3 bases at J, with 6 bases between the two ends. The receptor was derived from a man aged 25 to 45 in good health and CMV-seropositive. Sequenced input: PBMCs. The chain has TRBV20-1 and TRBJ2-7; D not resolved. This CDR3 is CSARSDYEQYF. For the CDR3, the DNA is TGCAGTGCTAGGTCAGACTACGAGCAGTACTTC.